This T cell receptor (beta chain) is from a study of technical replicates of blood from a few donors (dated by TCRdb to between 2016 and 2019). The method was the immunoSEQ multiplex PCR assay. TCRdb re-hosts the immuneACCESS table, in-frame sequences only. Its copies lack some clones; in the studies checked, an unresolved V gene accounts for under half of them, and the cause for the rest is not known. The table for this sample lists almost 90,000 clones; approximately 94% of them were counted only once. Roughly 0.26% of the sample goes to the ten largest clones. As for this clone: Its antigen is not yet known. The record has no base qualities; no much larger clone is one base away.

This sequence originates from a human donor in good health. The specimen was T cells isolated from PBMCs.

CDR3 sequence: CASSGYISGRYNKDTQYF. The DNA is TGTGCCAGCAGTGGTTACATTAGCGGGAGGTATAACAAAGATACGCAGTATTTT. The rearranged segments are TRBV6-1 and TRBJ2-3; 10 middle bases align to TRBD2. Including cysteine and phenylalanine, the CDR3 has 18 amino acids. This entry keeps only the CDR3 DNA: 54 bases, framed from base 1. At the junction V is shortened by 4 bases and J by 5 bases; bases outside the gene matches: 15. Looking up the germline V gene yields CDR1 MNHNS and CDR2 SASEGT.